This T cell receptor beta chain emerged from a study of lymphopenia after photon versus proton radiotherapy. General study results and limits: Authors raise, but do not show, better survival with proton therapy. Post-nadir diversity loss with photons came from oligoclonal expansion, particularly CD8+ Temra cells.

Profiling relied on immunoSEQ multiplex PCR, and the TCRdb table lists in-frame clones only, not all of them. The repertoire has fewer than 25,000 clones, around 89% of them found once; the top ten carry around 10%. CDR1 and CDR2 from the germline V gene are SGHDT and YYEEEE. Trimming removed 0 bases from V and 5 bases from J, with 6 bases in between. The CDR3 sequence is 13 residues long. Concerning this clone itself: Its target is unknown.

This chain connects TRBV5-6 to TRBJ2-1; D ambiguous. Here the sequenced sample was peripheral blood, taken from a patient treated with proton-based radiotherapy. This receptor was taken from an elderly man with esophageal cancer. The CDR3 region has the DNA TGTGCCAGCAGCTTGGGCGGAGACAATGAGCAGTTCTTC. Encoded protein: CASSLGGDNEQFF.